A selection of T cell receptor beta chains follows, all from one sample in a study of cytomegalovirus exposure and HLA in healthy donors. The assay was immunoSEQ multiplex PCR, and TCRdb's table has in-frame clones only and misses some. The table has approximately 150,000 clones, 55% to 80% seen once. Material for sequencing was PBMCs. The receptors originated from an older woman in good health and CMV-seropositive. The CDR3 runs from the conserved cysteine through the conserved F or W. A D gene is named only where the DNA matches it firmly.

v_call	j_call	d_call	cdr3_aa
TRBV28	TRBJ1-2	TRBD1	CASSSLTGAGYTF
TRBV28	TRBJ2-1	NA	CATLLIGREDNEQFF
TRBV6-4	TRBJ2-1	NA	CASSDSNRGTYNEQFF
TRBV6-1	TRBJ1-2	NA	CASIADSWYGYTF
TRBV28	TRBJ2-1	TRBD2	CASSVGTSGSYNEQFF
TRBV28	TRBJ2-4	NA	CASSPTGRENIQYF
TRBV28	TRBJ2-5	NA	CASSSLGGTGETQYF
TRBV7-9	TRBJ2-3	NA	CASTQGQQLTDTQYF
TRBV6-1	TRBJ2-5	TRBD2	CASSEASLAGAQETQYF
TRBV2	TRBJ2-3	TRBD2	CASSGGGTSGSGTQYF
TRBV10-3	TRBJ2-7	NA	CAIRDMGPTYEQYF
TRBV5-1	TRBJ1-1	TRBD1	CASSRTGTGEVRNTEAFF
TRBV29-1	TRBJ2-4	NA	CSASGSINIQYF
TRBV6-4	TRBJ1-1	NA	CASSDRGGNTEAFF
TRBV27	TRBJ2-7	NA	CASSLVGGAPGFF
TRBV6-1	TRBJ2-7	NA	CASSEYDGQGKSYEQYF
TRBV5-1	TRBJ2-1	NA	CASSLGRLNEQFF
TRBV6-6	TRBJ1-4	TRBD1	CASSYSQGMEDEKLFF
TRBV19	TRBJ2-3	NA	CASSIEADTQYF
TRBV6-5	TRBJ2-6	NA	CASRIQAGANVLTF
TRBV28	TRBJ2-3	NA	CASSLRGTDTQYF
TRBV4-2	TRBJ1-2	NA	CASSQEGVGYGYTF
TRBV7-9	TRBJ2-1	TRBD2	CASSLASGSGSYNEQFF
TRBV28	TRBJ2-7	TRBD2	CASGLPTSGSRYEQYF
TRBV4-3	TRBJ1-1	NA	CASSQAMNTEAFF
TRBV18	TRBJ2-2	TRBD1	CASSPGQVNTGELFF
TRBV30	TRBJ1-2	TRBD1	CAWSLQGVLYGYTF
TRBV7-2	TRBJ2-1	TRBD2	CASSLSLAPTSGLNEQFF
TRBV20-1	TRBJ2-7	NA	CSAEQSYEQYF
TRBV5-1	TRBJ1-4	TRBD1	CASAADRGPGRDEKLFF
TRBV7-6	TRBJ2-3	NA	CASSFGGADTQYF
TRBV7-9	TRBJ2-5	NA	CASSRHIQETQYF
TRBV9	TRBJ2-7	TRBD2	CASSVGPAGVVEQYF
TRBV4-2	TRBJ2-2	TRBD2	CASSPRGGRALGELFF
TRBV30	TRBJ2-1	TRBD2	CACLGGRNNEQFF
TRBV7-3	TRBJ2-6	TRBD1	CASSSRGGGSGANVLTF
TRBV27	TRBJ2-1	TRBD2	CASRGWGGSDEQFF
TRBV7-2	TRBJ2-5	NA	CASSLQGGDEETQYF
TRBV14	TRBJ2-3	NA	CASSLLTDTQYF
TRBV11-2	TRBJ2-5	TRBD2	CASSLTSGRTQETQYF
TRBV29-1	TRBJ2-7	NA	CSAQIYGSYEQYF
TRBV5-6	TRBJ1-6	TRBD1	CASSLGTGNSPLHF
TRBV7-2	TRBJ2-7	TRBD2	CASSPLAGGPYEQYF
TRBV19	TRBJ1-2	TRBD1	CASRTGQGNYGYTF
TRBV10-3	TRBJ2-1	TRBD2	CAITDGPGGSYNEQFF
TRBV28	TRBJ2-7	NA	CASRRADSSYEQYF
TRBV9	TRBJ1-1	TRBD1	CASSTRTGVGTEAFF
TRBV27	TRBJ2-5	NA	CASRNLANSETQYF
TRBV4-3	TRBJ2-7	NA	CASSQGAGDPRGQYF